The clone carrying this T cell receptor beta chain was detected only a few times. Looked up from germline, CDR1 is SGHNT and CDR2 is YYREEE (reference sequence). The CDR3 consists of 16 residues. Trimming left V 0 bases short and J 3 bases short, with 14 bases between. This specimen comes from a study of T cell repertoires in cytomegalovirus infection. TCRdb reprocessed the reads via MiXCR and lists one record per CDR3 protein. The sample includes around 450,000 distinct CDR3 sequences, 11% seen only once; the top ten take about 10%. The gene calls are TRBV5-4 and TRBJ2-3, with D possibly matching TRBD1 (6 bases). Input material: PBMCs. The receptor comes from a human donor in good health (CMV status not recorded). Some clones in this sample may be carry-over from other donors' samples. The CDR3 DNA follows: TGTGCCAGCAGCTTGGAGACAGGCCCGGGGACAGATACGCAGTATTTT. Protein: CASSLETGPGTDTQYF.